The next 24 T cell receptor beta chains were all read from a single sample in a study of T cell repertoires in cytomegalovirus infection (dated by TCRdb to about 2019). The sample's treatment or condition label is to be understood as: in vitro stimulation with specific CMV peptide epitopes to enrich CMV-specific T cells. These receptors' antigens are unknown. Instrument on record: Illumina HiSeq 1500. TCRdb trimmed the raw reads at Q25, called clones with MiXCR and kept productive beta chains. Each entry is one CDR3 protein sequence, shown with its most common DNA and genes. In all, the sample holds about 770,000 distinct CDR3 sequences, and roughly 29% of those were seen once. The biggest ten clones account for approximately 14% of the sample. Sample: cultured CD8+ T cells from PBMCs, taken from culture after CMV antigen stimulation. All receptors derive from a human donor in good health (CMV status not recorded). Some clones in this sample may be carry-over from other donors' samples.

This clonotype was found many times. The chain uses TRBV7-9 and TRBJ1-2; D perhaps matches TRBD1 (6 bases). The CDR3 is 14 residues long. Germline V gene data show CDR1 as SEHNR and CDR2 as FQNEAQ (reference sequence). Trimming cost V 5 bases and J 6 bases, with 16 bases left between them. Here the CDR3 DNA reads TGTGCCAGCAGCCCTCGGGACAACAGGAATGGCTACACCTTC. Translation: CASSPRDNRNGYTF. Together with reference TRBV7-9 and TRBJ1-2, the CDR3 gives the full variable domain: DTGVSQNPRHKITKRGQNVTFRCDPISEHNRLYWYRQTLGQGPEFLTYFQNEAQLEKSRLLSDRFSAERPKGSFSTLEIQRTEQGDSAMYLCASSPRDNRNGYTFGSGTRLTVV.

The CDR3 protein is CASSSDRRNYGYTF. The CDR3 bases are TGTGCCAGCAGCTCGGACAGACGGAACTATGGCTACACCTTC. The rearrangement links TRBV13 to TRBJ1-2; maybe TRBD1 (6 bases). The CDR3 extends over 14 amino acids. CDR1 and CDR2 (germline): PRHDT, FYEKMQ (reference sequence). Trimming removed 4 bases from V and 2 bases from J, with 11 bases in between.

This clonotype appeared a few times. The genes are TRBV7-6 and TRBJ2-2, with 8 bases identical to TRBD2. The CDR3 length is 15 residues. Per germline, CDR1 SGHVS and CDR2 FNYEAQ. Trimming at V came to 6 bases and at J to 7 bases, leaving 10 bases not matched to a gene. The CDR3: CASSPPGGPDGELFF. The CDR3 bases are TGTGCCAGCAGTCCCCCGGGGGGGCCGGACGGGGAGCTGTTTTTT. Full variable domain (rest looked up from reference TRBV7-6 and TRBJ2-2): GAGVSQSPRYKVTKRGQDVALRCDPISGHVSLYWYRQALGQGPEFLTYFNYEAQQDKSGLPNDRFSAERPEGSISTLTIQRTEQRDSAMYRCASSPPGGPDGELFFGEGSRLTVL.

The chain recombines TRBV2 with TRBJ2-3; weak D call: TRBD2 (5 bases). The CDR3 is made up of 15 amino acids. V lost 3 bases and J 2 bases, leaving 12 bases between the germline ends. The germline V gene encodes CDR1 SNHLY and CDR2 FYNNEI. Here the CDR3 reads CASSDWQTNTDTQYF. For the CDR3, the DNA is TGTGCCAGCAGTGATTGGCAGACTAACACAGATACGCAGTATTTT. The full variable domain, in which reference TRBV2 and TRBJ2-3 provide the parts outside the CDR3, is EPEVTQTPSHQVTQMGQEVILRCVPISNHLYFYWYRQILGQKVEFLVSFYNNEISEKSEIFDDQFSVERPDGSNFTLKIRSTKLEDSAMYFCASSDWQTNTDTQYFGPGTRLTVL.

As for this clonotype: One junction end does not reproduce the germline sequence, and a read error may be involved. The chain employs TRBV2 and TRBJ1-4; tentative D call: TRBD1 (6 bases). The CDR3 runs 15 residues. Germline assignment: CDR1 SNHLY and CDR2 FYNNEI. The CDR3 DNA is TGTGCCAGCAGTGAAGCGGGGACAACAAATGAAAAACTGTTTTTT. Translation gives CASSEAGTTNEKLFF.

This clonotype was detected only a few times. V is TRBV12-5 and J is TRBJ2-1, with D uncertain. The ends were cut back, 2 bases at V and 0 bases at J, with 11 bases in the middle. Germline loops: CDR1 LGHNT, CDR2 FRNRAP. The CDR3 runs 16 residues. CDR3 sequence (DNA): TGTGCTAGTGGTTTGAAGGGTCTTAGCTCCTACAATGAGCAGTTCTTC. Protein sequence: CASGLKGLSSYNEQFF.

The rearrangement joins TRBV27 to TRBJ2-7; D remains unclear. The CDR3 runs to 14 residues. CDR1 and CDR2 from the germline V gene are MNHEY and SMNVEV (reference sequence). V was pared by 0 bases and J by 0 bases, with 6 bases between. DNA for the CDR3: TGTGCCAGCAGTTTATCGATCAGCTCCTACGAGCAGTACTTC. Translated: CASSLSISSYEQYF.

This CDR3 is CSASTVHSGNTIYF. The CDR3 DNA reads as TGCAGTGCCTCGACGGTACACTCTGGAAACACCATATATTTT. This chain uses TRBV20-1 with TRBJ1-3, with D uncertain. Per germline, CDR1 DFQATT and CDR2 SNEGSKA (reference sequence). This CDR3 comprises 14 residues. Trimming left V 6 bases short and J 0 bases short, with 12 bases between.

In this sample, this clonotype turned up a few times. The V call is TRBV7-9, the J call TRBJ1-5, with 7 positions matching TRBD1. With V trimmed by 4 bases and J by 5 bases, 11 bases remained unmatched. Germline CDR1 and CDR2: SEHNR and FQNEAQ (reference sequence). This CDR3 is built from 16 residues. The CDR3 nucleotides read TGTGCCAGCAGCTCTTCAGGGGGTAGCAGGGATCAGCCCCAGCATTTT. Translating gives CASSSSGGSRDQPQHF.

This clonotype came up many times. The V and J genes are TRBV27 and TRBJ1-6; D perhaps matches TRBD1 (5 bases). Looked up from germline, CDR1 is MNHEY and CDR2 is SMNVEV (reference sequence). The CDR3 extends over 14 amino acids. With 11 bases removed from V and 6 bases from J, the gap between germline ends came to 17 bases. Written as DNA, the CDR3 is TGTGCCGCCGGCCAGGGCGGTTTTAATTCACCCCTCCACTTT. Translated, it gives CAAGQGGFNSPLHF.

V gene TRBV5-6 combines with J gene TRBJ2-7; D remains ambiguous. Germline assignment: CDR1 SGHDT and CDR2 YYEEEE. The ends were cut back, 0 bases at V and 2 bases at J, with 9 bases in the middle. This CDR3 comprises 14 residues. CDR3 region: CASSLGQLTYEQYV. CDR3 coding DNA: TGTGCCAGCAGCTTGGGGCAGTTAACCTACGAGCAGTACGTC.

This chain joins TRBV7-6 and TRBJ2-7; D is possibly TRBD1 (5 bases). Germline V gene lookup returns CDR1 SGHVS and CDR2 FNYEAQ. V lost 5 bases, J lost 1 base, and 12 bases lay in between. CDR3 length: 14 amino acids. CDR3 in DNA: TGTGCCAGCAGCCCAGGGCACGCTTCCTACGAGCAGTACGTC. This encodes CASSPGHASYEQYV.

This clonotype was seen more than once but under ten times. The V and J genes are TRBV27 and TRBJ1-1; D not certain. Per the germline V gene, CDR1 is MNHEY and CDR2 is SMNVEV (reference sequence). CDR3 length: 14 residues. V was cut by 7 bases and J by 0 bases, with 12 bases left in between. The CDR3 DNA is TGTGCCAGCACCCCAGATAATCTGAACACTGAAGCTTTCTTT. Translated, it gives CASTPDNLNTEAFF.

The gene calls are TRBV7-8 and TRBJ2-2; 9 bases map to TRBD1. From germline, CDR1 is SGHVS and CDR2 FQNEAQ. V was pared by 5 bases and J by 6 bases, with 10 bases of the junction left unmatched. The CDR3 spans 16 residues. The CDR3 here is CASSQPRTGGSGELFF. The DNA of the CDR3 is TGTGCCAGCAGCCAGCCTCGTACAGGGGGCTCCGGGGAGCTGTTTTTT. Full variable domain (outside the CDR3, taken from reference TRBV7-8 and TRBJ2-2): GAGVSQSPRYKVAKRGQDVALRCDPISGHVSLFWYQQALGQGPEFLTYFQNEAQLDKSGLPSDRFFAERPEGSVSTLKIQRTQQEDSAVYLCASSQPRTGGSGELFFGEGSRLTVL.

In this sample, this clonotype turned up a few times. This sequence joins TRBV12-3 or TRBV12-4 and TRBJ2-3; D possibly matches TRBD1 or TRBD2 (6 bases each). The V end was cut by 7 bases, the J end by 5 bases, with 22 bases between. The CDR3 covers 16 residues. The chain's CDR3 is CASKGGSKRVGDTQYF. The CDR3 DNA is TGTGCCAGCAAAGGGGGATCCAAGCGGGTTGGAGATACGCAGTATTTT.

The J gene is TRBJ2-7, the V gene TRBV27; perhaps D is TRBD1 or TRBD2 (5 bases each). Germline V gene data show CDR1 as MNHEY and CDR2 as SMNVEV (reference sequence). Trimming took 5 bases from V and 3 from J, leaving 14 bases between them. This CDR3 has 14 residues. CDR3 amino acids: CASSGSGDLYEQYF. The CDR3 DNA reads as TGTGCCAGCAGTGGGTCCGGGGACCTCTACGAGCAGTACTTC.

This clonotype was seen more than once but under ten times. The chain employs TRBV4-1 and TRBJ2-1; 7 bases match TRBD1. The CDR3 spans 16 residues. Trimming took 4 bases from V and 2 from J; bases not matched to a gene: 8. CDR1 is MGHRA and CDR2 is YSYEKL in the germline V gene. CDR3: CASSPTQGKPYNEQFF. In DNA form, the CDR3 reads TGCGCCAGCAGCCCGACACAGGGGAAACCCTACAATGAGCAGTTCTTC.

This clonotype occurred a few times. The chain is built from TRBV27 and TRBJ2-2, with D maybe TRBD2 (7 bases). Germline CDR1 reads MNHEY; CDR2 reads SMNVEV (reference sequence). This CDR3 comprises 21 residues. Trimming removed 2 bases from V and 0 bases from J, with 25 bases in between. CDR3 sequence: CASSLDWGEGGNFANTGELFF. CDR3 DNA sequence: TGTGCCAGCAGTTTAGACTGGGGGGAGGGGGGAAACTTCGCGAACACCGGGGAGCTGTTTTTT.

This clonotype was observed a few times. The chain recombines TRBV7-9 with TRBJ2-4; 16 nucleotides line up with TRBD2. Germline trimming cut 1 base from V and 6 bases from J; bases unmatched to any gene: 6. CDR1 SEHNR and CDR2 FQNEAQ come from the germline V gene (reference sequence). The length of the CDR3 is 18 residues. The CDR3 protein is CASSLVGLAGGRGNIQYF. CDR3 sequence (DNA): TGTGCCAGCAGCTTAGTGGGACTAGCGGGGGGGCGCGGAAACATTCAGTACTTC.

The table lists this clonotype with a few counts. The rearrangement links TRBV29-1 to TRBJ1-2, with D uncertain. The ends were cut back, 6 bases at V and 2 bases at J, with 16 bases in the middle. Germline V lookup: CDR1 SQVTM, CDR2 ANQGSEA. The CDR3 runs 14 residues. CDR3 in amino acids: CSVRDPGTNYGYTF. The CDR3, as DNA: TGCAGCGTCCGTGACCCCGGCACAAACTATGGCTACACCTTC.

The chain combines TRBV25-1 with TRBJ2-7, with D maybe TRBD1 (6 bases). The CDR3 is 15 amino acids. Germline assignment: CDR1 MGHDK and CDR2 SYGVNS. Trimming removed 3 bases from V and 1 base from J, with 13 bases in between. The CDR3 spells CASSDPSTGSYEQYV. As DNA, the CDR3 is TGTGCCAGCAGTGACCCATCGACAGGATCCTACGAGCAGTACGTC.

The genes are TRBV6-5 and TRBJ1-2; maybe TRBD1 (5 bases). CDR3 length: 14 residues. Germline values: CDR1 MNHEY, CDR2 SVGAGI. The V end lost 1 base, the J end lost 5 bases, and 11 bases lay between the germline ends. The DNA for the CDR3 is TGTGCCAGCAGTTACTTCGAAGGGGAGTATGGCTACACCTTC. This gives the protein CASSYFEGEYGYTF.

This clonotype appeared a few times. The chain recombines TRBV7-9 with TRBJ2-3; D is uncertain. CDR1 and CDR2 from the germline V gene are SEHNR and FQNEAQ (reference sequence). CDR3 size: 13 residues. V gave up 4 bases and J gave up 4 bases, with 9 bases separating them. The CDR3 spells CASSYPLADTQYF. CDR3 sequence (DNA): TGTGCCAGCAGCTACCCCTTGGCAGATACGCAGTATTTT.

This clonotype was observed a handful of times. This chain uses TRBV12-5 with TRBJ1-1, with D tentatively TRBD1 (5 bases). Germline loops: CDR1 LGHNT, CDR2 FRNRAP. The V gene lost 3 bases and the J gene lost 4 bases, with 12 bases spanning the gap. The CDR3 length is 14 residues. Here the CDR3 reads CASGLQVSGTEAFF. The CDR3 DNA is TGTGCTAGTGGTTTACAGGTCTCGGGCACTGAAGCTTTCTTT. The full variable domain, completed using reference TRBV12-5 and TRBJ1-1, is DARVTQTPRHKVTEMGQEVTMRCQPILGHNTVFWYRQTMMQGLELLAYFRNRAPLDDSGMPKDRFSAEMPDATLATLKIQPSEPRDSAVYFCASGLQVSGTEAFFGQGTRLTVV.